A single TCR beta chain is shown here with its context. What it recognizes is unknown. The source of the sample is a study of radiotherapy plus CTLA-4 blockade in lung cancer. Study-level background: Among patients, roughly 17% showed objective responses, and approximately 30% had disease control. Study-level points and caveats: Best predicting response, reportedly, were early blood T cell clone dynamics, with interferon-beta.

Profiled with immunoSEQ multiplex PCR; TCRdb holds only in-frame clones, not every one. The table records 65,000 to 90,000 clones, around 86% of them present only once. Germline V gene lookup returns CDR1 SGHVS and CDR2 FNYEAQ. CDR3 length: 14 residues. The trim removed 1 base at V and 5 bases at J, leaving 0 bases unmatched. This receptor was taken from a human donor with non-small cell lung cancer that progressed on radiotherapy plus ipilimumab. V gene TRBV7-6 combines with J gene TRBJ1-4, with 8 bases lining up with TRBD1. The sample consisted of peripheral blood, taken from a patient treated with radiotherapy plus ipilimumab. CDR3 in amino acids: CASSLGTGNEKLFF. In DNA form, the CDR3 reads TGTGCCAGCAGCTTAGGGACAGGGAATGAAAAACTGTTTTTT. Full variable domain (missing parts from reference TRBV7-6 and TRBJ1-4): GAGVSQSPRYKVTKRGQDVALRCDPISGHVSLYWYRQALGQGPEFLTYFNYEAQQDKSGLPNDRFSAERPEGSISTLTIQRTEQRDSAMYRCASSLGTGNEKLFFGSGTQLSVL.